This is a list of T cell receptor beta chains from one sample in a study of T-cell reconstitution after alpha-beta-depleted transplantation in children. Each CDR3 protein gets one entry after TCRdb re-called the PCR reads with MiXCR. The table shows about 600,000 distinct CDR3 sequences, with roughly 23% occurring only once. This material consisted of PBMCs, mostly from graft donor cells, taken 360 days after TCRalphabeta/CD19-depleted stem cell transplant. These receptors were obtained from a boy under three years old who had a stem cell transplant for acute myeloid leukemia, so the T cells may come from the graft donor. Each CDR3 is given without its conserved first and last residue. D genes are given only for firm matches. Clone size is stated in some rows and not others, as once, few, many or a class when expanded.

CDR3 protein: SVESGSGWGGTDTQY; J gene: TRBJ2-3; clone size: few; D gene: NA; V gene: TRBV29-1
CDR3 protein: ASSYLGTTAYEQY; J gene: TRBJ2-7; clone size: NA; D gene: NA; V gene: TRBV6-5
CDR3 protein: ASSLIELGNEQF; J gene: TRBJ2-1; clone size: few; D gene: NA; V gene: TRBV5-8
CDR3 protein: ASSREPYLGRMNTEAF; J gene: TRBJ1-1; clone size: NA; D gene: NA; V gene: TRBV5-6
CDR3 protein: ASSLAPRLAGETQY; J gene: TRBJ2-5; clone size: few; D gene: TRBD2; V gene: TRBV7-2
CDR3 protein: ASSQGERGYHNEQF; J gene: TRBJ2-1; clone size: few; D gene: NA; V gene: TRBV4-3
CDR3 protein: ASSGSWERPSYNEQF; J gene: TRBJ2-1; clone size: NA; D gene: NA; V gene: TRBV5-1
CDR3 protein: ASREPLGIGANVLT; J gene: TRBJ2-6; clone size: NA; D gene: NA; V gene: TRBV28
CDR3 protein: ATSPVSGAREQF; J gene: TRBJ2-1; clone size: NA; D gene: NA; V gene: TRBV24-1
CDR3 protein: ASSPGLAGGSNEQF; J gene: TRBJ2-1; clone size: few; D gene: TRBD2; V gene: TRBV6-1
CDR3 protein: ASSRGGVEEKLF; J gene: TRBJ1-4; clone size: NA; D gene: NA; V gene: TRBV7-9
CDR3 protein: ASSPTDGLAGSEQY; J gene: TRBJ2-7; clone size: few; D gene: NA; V gene: TRBV12-3/TRBV12-4
CDR3 protein: ASSRLEGVKETQY; J gene: TRBJ2-5; clone size: many; D gene: NA; V gene: TRBV13
CDR3 protein: ASGGSWRRGTGELF; J gene: TRBJ2-2; clone size: few; D gene: TRBD2; V gene: TRBV27
CDR3 protein: SSTDRGYGYT; J gene: TRBJ1-2; clone size: NA; D gene: TRBD1; V gene: TRBV20-1
CDR3 protein: ASSHGTSGGAFDEQF; J gene: TRBJ2-1; clone size: many; D gene: TRBD2; V gene: TRBV11-2
CDR3 protein: ASSYLQGTGTGELF; J gene: TRBJ2-2; clone size: many; D gene: NA; V gene: TRBV6-5
CDR3 protein: ASSDRPYGYT; J gene: TRBJ1-2; clone size: many; D gene: NA; V gene: TRBV12-3/TRBV12-4
CDR3 protein: SARTVSYNEQF; J gene: TRBJ2-1; clone size: many; D gene: NA; V gene: TRBV20-1
CDR3 protein: ASSPGGGGYTGELF; J gene: TRBJ2-2; clone size: NA; D gene: TRBD2; V gene: TRBV9
CDR3 protein: ASSSLSGQSSYNEQF; J gene: TRBJ2-1; clone size: many; D gene: NA; V gene: TRBV27
CDR3 protein: ASSPGTGGGYIQY; J gene: TRBJ2-4; clone size: NA; D gene: TRBD1; V gene: TRBV6-1
CDR3 protein: SARDRTGLAGGPDTQY; J gene: TRBJ2-3; clone size: few; D gene: TRBD2; V gene: TRBV20-1
CDR3 protein: SVDGLSSDTQY; J gene: TRBJ2-3; clone size: many; D gene: NA; V gene: TRBV29-1
CDR3 protein: ASSVAYSYNEQF; J gene: TRBJ2-1; clone size: NA; D gene: NA; V gene: TRBV9
CDR3 protein: ASSVGDTNNEQF; J gene: TRBJ2-1; clone size: few; D gene: NA; V gene: TRBV9
CDR3 protein: ASSWEQGSSEAF; J gene: TRBJ1-1; clone size: NA; D gene: NA; V gene: TRBV6-5
CDR3 protein: ASSLLWGRGDSPLH; J gene: TRBJ1-6; clone size: few; D gene: NA; V gene: TRBV28
CDR3 protein: ASSGDSYQPQH; J gene: TRBJ1-5; clone size: few; D gene: NA; V gene: TRBV25-1
CDR3 protein: ASLSYSDRKNIQY; J gene: TRBJ2-4; clone size: NA; D gene: NA; V gene: TRBV6-1
CDR3 protein: ASSQEARGPSTDTQY; J gene: TRBJ2-3; clone size: NA; D gene: NA; V gene: TRBV4-3
CDR3 protein: ASISGVETQY; J gene: TRBJ2-5; clone size: many; D gene: TRBD2; V gene: TRBV25-1
CDR3 protein: SARSGGPPEAF; J gene: TRBJ1-1; clone size: many; D gene: NA; V gene: TRBV20-1
CDR3 protein: SASHRLAKNIQY; J gene: TRBJ2-4; clone size: NA; D gene: NA; V gene: TRBV20-1
CDR3 protein: ASSPGLAPSEQY; J gene: TRBJ2-7; clone size: few; D gene: TRBD2; V gene: TRBV4-3
CDR3 protein: ASSLEAGPYDEQY; J gene: TRBJ2-7; clone size: many; D gene: NA; V gene: TRBV12-3/TRBV12-4
CDR3 protein: ASTHRGTGELF; J gene: TRBJ2-2; clone size: many; D gene: TRBD1; V gene: TRBV2
CDR3 protein: SARDWRHQETQY; J gene: TRBJ2-5; clone size: NA; D gene: NA; V gene: TRBV20-1
CDR3 protein: SAPTSVPPL; J gene: TRBJ2-1; clone size: many; D gene: TRBD2; V gene: TRBV20-1
CDR3 protein: ASRPRTGIGNTIY; J gene: TRBJ1-3; clone size: many; D gene: NA; V gene: TRBV7-9
CDR3 protein: ASSLYPGNSNQPQH; J gene: TRBJ1-5; clone size: NA; D gene: NA; V gene: TRBV7-2
CDR3 protein: AISEYQANTGELF; J gene: TRBJ2-2; clone size: many; D gene: NA; V gene: TRBV10-3